This T cell receptor beta chain stems from a study of T cell repertoires in cytomegalovirus infection. At the level of the study: Through public TCR beta signatures, both CMV infection and matching HLA type were indicated.

TCRdb ran MiXCR on the reads and lists one entry per CDR3 protein. Seen here are about 100,000 distinct CDR3 sequences, around 40% observed once, and the top ten hold approximately 69%. Study-wide results and caveats: Individuals carrying CMV plus the relevant HLA were identified by cumulative frequency of public TCR beta families. HLA-C-restricted CMV-specific TCR beta clonotypes prevailed in the ex vivo response.

This clonotype was recorded a few times. What it recognizes is unknown. Germline V gene data show CDR1 as SEHNR and CDR2 as FQNEAQ (reference sequence). The V end lost 1 base, the J end lost 8 bases, and 12 bases lay between the germline ends. The CDR3 is 14 residues long. The sequencing used CD8+ T cells from cultured PBMCs, collected from culture after CMV antigen stimulation. This clonotype originated in a human donor in good health (CMV status not recorded). Some clones in this sample may be carry-over from other donors' samples. The chain is built from TRBV7-9 and TRBJ1-3, with unresolved D. DNA for the CDR3: TGTGCCAGCAGCTTAGGGTACGGGGAAGACACCATATATTTT. Its translation is CASSLGYGEDTIYF. The full variable domain, rest sourced from reference TRBV7-9 and TRBJ1-3, is DTGVSQNPRHKITKRGQNVTFRCDPISEHNRLYWYRQTLGQGPEFLTYFQNEAQLEKSRLLSDRFSAERPKGSFSTLEIQRTEQGDSAMYLCASSLGYGEDTIYFGEGSWLTVV.